Listed below are T cell receptor beta chains from one sample, sequenced in a study of cytomegalovirus exposure and HLA in healthy donors. The method was immunoSEQ multiplex PCR; TCRdb's version includes in-frame clones alone and lacks a portion of them. The repertoire consists of some 110,000 clones, with around 89% occurring once and the leading ten covering around 1.7%. Material for sequencing was PBMCs. These receptor sequences come from a woman aged 18-29 years in good health and CMV-seropositive. Each CDR3 is given with its conserved first and last residue. A D gene is named only where the DNA matches it firmly. Size tells how often a clone was seen (once, few, many) or the class of an expanded clone, and some rows leave it out.

clone_size	d_call	v_call	j_call	cdr3_nt	cdr3_aa
NA	TRBD2	TRBV27	TRBJ2-6	TGTGCCAGCGACCAACTAGCGAGGGACTCTGGGGCCAACGTCCTGACTTTC	CASDQLARDSGANVLTF
NA	TRBD2	TRBV7-7	TRBJ2-2	TGTGCTAGCAGCCCGAGCGGGGGGAACACCGGGGAGCTGTTTTTT	CASSPSGGNTGELFF
NA	TRBD1	TRBV6-1	TRBJ1-6	TGTGCCAGCAAGGGGGCGGGCAGGGTAGATTCACCCCTCCACTTT	CASKGAGRVDSPLHF
NA	NA	TRBV6-5	TRBJ1-1	TGTGCCAGCAGTTACGGGCAGGCCTTT	CASSYGQAF
NA	TRBD2	TRBV5-4	TRBJ2-1	TGTGCCAGCAGCCCGTGGTCGGGGGGTTACAATGAGCAGTTCTTC	CASSPWSGGYNEQFF
once	NA	TRBV11-2	TRBJ1-1	TGTGCCAGCAGCTTAATGCCGGGGAACACTGAAGCTTTCTTT	CASSLMPGNTEAFF
many	NA	TRBV2	TRBJ2-2	TGTGCCAGCAGTGTCCTGAGACTAATCACCGGTGGGGAGCTGTTTTTT	CASSVLRLITGGELFF
NA	TRBD2	TRBV10-3	TRBJ2-3	TGTGCCATCAGCACTAGCGGGGTCACAGATACGCAGTATTTT	CAISTSGVTDTQYF
NA	NA	TRBV7-9	TRBJ2-5	TGTGCCAGCAGCCATGGGGGCGCGGAGACCCAGTACTTC	CASSHGGAETQYF
NA	TRBD2	TRBV2	TRBJ2-5	TGTGCCAGCACCCGATTCGGGGGGGGAGAGACCCAGTACTTC	CASTRFGGGETQYF
NA	TRBD1	TRBV27	TRBJ2-5	TGTGCCAGCAGTTTATGGGACAGGGATCTTACGGAGACCCAGTACTTC	CASSLWDRDLTETQYF
NA	TRBD1	TRBV6-4	TRBJ2-3	TGTGCCAGCAGTGACGGACAGGGGGCCCCCGATACGCAGTATTTT	CASSDGQGAPDTQYF
NA	NA	TRBV6-6	TRBJ1-2	TGTGCCAGCACCCACGGGGACTATGGCTACACCTTC	CASTHGDYGYTF
NA	TRBD1	TRBV5-8	TRBJ1-2	TGTGCCAGCAGCTGGACGGACAGGGTGGACTATGGCTACACCTTC	CASSWTDRVDYGYTF
NA	NA	TRBV6-5	TRBJ2-1	TGTGCCAGCAGTTACGAGGGCAGCTCCTACAATGAGCAGTTCTTC	CASSYEGSSYNEQFF